The entry below describes one T cell receptor (beta chain). The data belong to a study of blood T cell repertoires in COVID-19. Turning to the study itself: Donors in the United States, Italy and Spain gave samples during acute or convalescent COVID-19. Nucleic acid was either cDNA or gDNA, and it came from T cells, B-cell-depleted T cells, or PBMCs.

Per the study methods: How many nucleated cells were present was estimated from reference gene primer amplification. Method: immunoSEQ multiplex PCR; TCRdb's copy keeps in-frame clones and lacks some. D and trimming were read from the DNA, whereas the V and J calls and clone size are those reported in that table. The sample records 67,000 or so clones, 81% being singletons. The CDR3 covers 15 residues. Per the germline V gene, CDR1 is LGHDT and CDR2 is YNNKEL (reference sequence). V lost 0 bases and J lost 6; bases outside the gene matches: 5. The V call is TRBV3-1 (or the pseudogene TRBV3-2), the J call TRBJ1-3, with 7 bases identical to TRBD1. The source of this sequence is a woman aged 70-85 years with acute or convalescent COVID-19. Sequenced: peripheral blood. The DNA for the CDR3 is TGTGCCAGCAGCCAAGAGATAGGGGGCGAAAACACCATATATTTT. It specifies CASSQEIGGENTIYF.